This TCR beta chain was found in a study of beta chain features in type 1 diabetes listed by TCRdb under 2018. Broadly, across the study: Patients and healthy donors did not differ in mean age, gender distribution, total cell number or subset yield. A total of roughly 100 million sorted cells were examined across all samples, and a strong correlation was observed between cell number per subset and RNA yield. Naive and central memory subsets were obtained from all 30 or so donors, but regulatory and stem cell-like memory subsets were isolated from only 8 patients and roughly 8 healthy donors. The study compared the TCRB repertoires of sorted circulating CD4+ T cell subsets in recently diagnosed type 1 diabetes patients with those in matched healthy donors. Overall study results and their limits: Because the HLA sub-analyses included only small numbers of individuals, any influence of HLA type on TCRB rearrangement was left unresolved. At VDJ recombination sites, type 1 diabetes patients had fewer insertions and more deleted nucleotides, which implies abnormalities in thymic rearrangement. PCR may preferentially amplify shorter templates, but because patient and control samples were amplified and corrected together, any resulting skew would affect both groups equally. The naive, central memory and regulatory TCRB repertoires appeared to resemble one another more closely among patients than among healthy donors. Sequencing cDNA rather than genomic DNA could over-represent highly expressing activated cells, although activation and CD3 levels did not differ between groups. A moderate but significant shortening of TCRB CDR3 length was observed in type 1 diabetes patients in all four CD4+ subsets.

The trim is 6 bases for V and 4 bases for J, with a gap of 15 bases between the germline ends. The germline V gene encodes CDR1 MNHNS and CDR2 SASEGT. From the cysteine through the phenylalanine, the CDR3 covers 14 amino acids. The sequence is cut down to CDR3 DNA, 42 bases in frame from base 1. Each donor gave one peripheral blood draw, averaging approximately 120 mL, which was collected into heparinised tubes. A BD FACSAria II was used to sort naive, central memory, regulatory and stem cell-like memory CD4+ T cells with a panel that included CD45RO, CCR7, CD25, CD127, CD95 and CD27. Every sorted population had a purity above 95%. Right away, PBMCs were isolated by Lymphoprep density gradient centrifugation and were stained directly, with no culture step. Samples were stained and sorted in pairs, with one healthy donor and one patient per experiment, so that batch effects were minimized. This clone showed up just a few times. Its antigen target is currently unknown. The sample holds no much larger clone one base away, and base qualities are not on file.

The entire isolated RNA was reverse transcribed using the High Capacity cDNA Reverse Transcription Kit, and thus expressed TCRB transcripts were sequenced. Deep immunoSEQ sequencing was applied to naive, central memory and regulatory T cell samples, giving an average of about 3.4 million total reads per sample. Sorted cells were lysed in RLT buffer and RNA was extracted with DNase-treated RNeasy Micro or Mini kits, depending on cell number. Each cell subset was processed on its own to prevent cross-contamination, while patient and healthy donor samples were processed together. The immunoSEQ multiplex PCR was used to amplify TCRB sequences from cDNA, generating 87-bp fragments that spanned the CDR3 region. Sequencing of the amplicons was done on the Illumina HiSeq platform. Per the authors' processing: PCR bias was computationally corrected using synthetic template baselines, reads within Hamming distance 2 were collapsed, and singletons that could not be merged were discarded. Reads were aligned against IMGT so that V, D and J genes, CDR3 length and insertions or deletions at six rearrangement sites could be assigned. Within each subset, clonotype counts were normalized to sorted cell number, after which true diversity and Gini coefficients were computed with the tcR R package. Repertoire sharing was quantified using the overlap coefficient calculated on TCRB nucleotide sequences. TCRdb provides this immuneACCESS table in a form limited to in-frame rearrangements. Some clones are lacking; in checked studies, under half of them reflect an unresolved V gene, and why the rest are absent is not known. V, J and clone size reflect that table, while D and trimming were determined from the DNA. The sample includes some 110,000 clones, with roughly 15% observed a single time. The ten largest clones represent 2% to 2.5% of the sample.

The sequence is built from TRBV6-1 and TRBJ2-5, with the D gene too uncertain to name. Sequencing was carried out using central memory CD4+ T cells from blood. The clonotype originates from a man aged 25-45 years with type 1 diabetes. CDR3 protein: CASRSRTSAETQYF. DNA sequence: TGTGCCAGCAGGTCACGGACGTCCGCAGAGACCCAGTACTTC.